The 10 T cell receptor beta chains below all came from one sample that was sequenced in a study of blood T cells in healthy people across ages. Through a sample-barcoded 5' primer and a J-beta primer mix, a second PCR was run for roughly 6 to 12 cycles. MiXCR, applied by TCRdb to the 5' RACE reads, yields one record per CDR3 protein. The data show more than 650,000 distinct CDR3 sequences, 22% seen once. The sample comprised blood. The source of these receptors is a man between 65 and 80 years old in good health.

In this sample, this clonotype turned up a few times. The chain carries TRBV20-1 and TRBJ2-6; 7 nucleotides agree with TRBD1. Germline assignment: CDR1 DFQATT and CDR2 SNEGSKA (reference sequence). V was pared by 5 bases and J by 1 base, with 14 bases of the junction left unmatched. This CDR3 is 18 amino acids long. CDR3 in DNA: TGCAGTGCTTCCCACCCAGGGGGAGTTTATTCTGGGGCCAACGTCCTGACTTTC. It encodes CSASHPGGVYSGANVLTF.

V is TRBV3-1 and J is TRBJ2-7; no clear D gene. CDR1 and CDR2 (germline): LGHDT, YNNKEL (reference sequence). This CDR3 contains 14 residues. The V end lost 4 bases, the J end lost 2 bases, and 12 bases lay between the germline ends. CDR3 amino acids: CASSRPTSPYEQYV. The CDR3 DNA sequence: TGTGCCAGCAGCCGGCCGACCTCTCCCTACGAGCAGTACGTC.

In this sample, this clonotype turned up a few times. The rearrangement uses TRBV7-8 and TRBJ2-3; D assignment may be TRBD1 or TRBD2 (5 bases each). CDR1 and CDR2 (germline): SGHVS, FQNEAQ. V was pared by 5 bases and J by 2 bases, with 17 bases between. The CDR3 contains 16 residues. CDR3: CASSPYRDRVTDTQYF. The CDR3 DNA sequence: TGTGCCAGCAGCCCGTACCGGGACCGCGTCACAGATACGCAGTATTTT. The whole variable domain, filled in from reference TRBV7-8 and TRBJ2-3, reads GAGVSQSPRYKVAKRGQDVALRCDPISGHVSLFWYQQALGQGPEFLTYFQNEAQLDKSGLPSDRFFAERPEGSVSTLKIQRTQQEDSAVYLCASSPYRDRVTDTQYFGPGTRLTVL.

The V gene is TRBV12-3 or TRBV12-4, the J gene TRBJ1-1; D remains unclear. V lost 2 bases, J lost 7 bases, and 8 bases lay in between. This CDR3 region has 12 residues. CDR3 nucleotide sequence: TGTGCCAGCAGTTTAAGGCTGAATGAAGCTTTCTTT. It yields the protein CASSLRLNEAFF.

The genes are TRBV9 and TRBJ1-3, with 7 nucleotides matching TRBD1. Looked up from germline, CDR1 is SGDLS and CDR2 is YYNGEE. The CDR3 runs 17 residues. Trimming removed 2 bases from V and 0 bases from J; junction bases left unmatched: 8. The CDR3 sequence: CASSVGQRINSGNTIYF. CDR3 nucleotide sequence: TGTGCCAGCAGCGTGGGACAGCGAATCAACTCTGGAAACACCATATATTTT.

This clonotype was found a few times. This sequence joins TRBV12-3 or TRBV12-4 and TRBJ1-2; D is possibly TRBD1 (5 bases). V was trimmed by 4 bases and J by 8 bases, leaving 14 bases between them. This CDR3 is built from 13 residues. This CDR3 reads CASSSAGGSGYTF. CDR3 DNA sequence: TGTGCCAGCAGTTCGGCGGGGGGAAGCGGCTACACCTTC.

This clonotype was seen ten or more times. The chain joins TRBV19 to TRBJ2-1; no reliable D call. The V and J ends lost 5 bases and 9 bases respectively, with 17 bases between them. CDR3 length equals 14 residues. CDR1 LNHDA and CDR2 SQIVND come from the germline V gene (reference sequence). The chain's CDR3 is CASSSGSLFGEQFF. In DNA, the CDR3 is TGTGCCAGTAGTTCGGGCTCATTGTTCGGTGAGCAGTTCTTC.

The table lists this clonotype with a few counts. V gene TRBV11-1 combines with J gene TRBJ2-3, with D hard to call. With 7 bases removed from V and 5 bases from J, the gap between germline ends came to 13 bases. This CDR3 is 13 amino acids long. CDR1 and CDR2 (germline): SGHAT, FQDESV (reference sequence). CDR3 loop: CASTQPARDTQYF. Written as DNA, the CDR3 is TGTGCCAGCACCCAACCGGCGCGAGATACGCAGTATTTT.

This clonotype was recorded a few times. The V call is TRBV20-1, the J call TRBJ2-4; D is possibly TRBD1 (6 bases). V lost 0 bases, J lost 0 bases, and 9 bases lay in between. This CDR3 has 15 residues. Germline loops: CDR1 DFQATT, CDR2 SNEGSKA (reference sequence). The CDR3 nucleotides read TGCAGTGCTAGAGATTGGGGGCTAGCCAAAAACATTCAGTACTTC. Protein: CSARDWGLAKNIQYF.

Here the CDR3 DNA reads TGCAGTGCTACTGGACAGCCCTATAGCAATCAGCCCCAGCATTTT. Translated, it gives CSATGQPYSNQPQHF. The chain is built from TRBV20-1 and TRBJ1-5; a possible D gene is TRBD1 (6 bases). V lost 4 bases and J 0 bases, leaving 13 bases between the germline ends. The CDR3 is 15 residues long. Looked up from germline, CDR1 is DFQATT and CDR2 is SNEGSKA (reference sequence).